Listed below are T cell receptor beta chains from one sample, sequenced in a study of blood T cell repertoires in COVID-19. The repertoire was sequenced with immunoSEQ multiplex PCR; TCRdb's copy has only in-frame clones and lacks some. There are 200,000 to 250,000 clones in the sample; just under 85% occur only once, and 7.5% to 10% lies in the top ten. The sequenced sample was peripheral blood. These receptors came from a man aged 80 or over with acute or convalescent COVID-19. The CDR3 runs from the conserved cysteine through the conserved F or W. A D gene is named only where the DNA matches it firmly. Not every row has a clone size; where given, it reads once, few, many or a size class.

CASTFFRDSGANVLTF	TRBJ2-6	.	.	TRBV6-4
CASRSDRLQPQHF	TRBJ1-5	TRBD1	.	TRBV28
CASSSTFDEQFF	TRBJ2-1	.	.	TRBV5-1
CASSLTSGGLTDTQYF	TRBJ2-3	TRBD2	.	TRBV28
CASSYDRGGSGYTF	TRBJ1-2	TRBD1	once	TRBV6-6
CASSSRTGISAFF	TRBJ1-1	.	few	TRBV3-1/TRBV3-2
CASSLGTSNTEAFF	TRBJ1-1	.	.	TRBV5-1
CASGIRTVGEQYF	TRBJ2-7	.	.	TRBV12-5
CASSPNLLGGNEDEQYF	TRBJ2-7	TRBD1	.	TRBV18
CASSLSLEQYF	TRBJ2-7	.	.	TRBV12-3/TRBV12-4
CASSTPPGLAGIDASTDTQYF	TRBJ2-3	TRBD2	.	TRBV5-1
CASSLGQGAGAEQYF	TRBJ2-7	.	.	TRBV5-1
CASSPAGGSEQYF	TRBJ2-7	TRBD1	.	TRBV28
CASSDWQMNTEAFF	TRBJ1-1	.	few	TRBV2
CASRSGGASTGELFF	TRBJ2-2	.	once	TRBV4-1
CASTPGQGYGYTF	TRBJ1-2	TRBD1	.	TRBV9
CAISESQFGEKLFF	TRBJ1-4	.	.	TRBV10-3
CASSSVTGAYEQYF	TRBJ2-7	TRBD1	.	TRBV5-1
CASSLGDTHLSGANVLTF	TRBJ2-6	.	once	TRBV5-1
CASGQGSTDTQYF	TRBJ2-3	TRBD1	few	TRBV7-9
CASSLAQGGRNSPLHF	TRBJ1-6	TRBD1	.	TRBV5-4
CASSPEWASGRGGTQYF	TRBJ2-3	TRBD2	.	TRBV7-2
CASREAGDTEAFF	TRBJ1-1	.	.	TRBV12-3/TRBV12-4
CASSPAGLADLSYEQYF	TRBJ2-7	TRBD2	once	TRBV5-5
CSASPGGNSNQPQHF	TRBJ1-5	TRBD1	once	TRBV20-1
CASSLAGGTGNLEQYF	TRBJ2-7	.	.	TRBV5-5
CASSAYRDFSYEQYF	TRBJ2-7	.	.	TRBV21-1
CASSLAAGGGGYTF	TRBJ1-2	.	.	TRBV5-1
CASSLGQNTEAFF	TRBJ1-1	.	.	TRBV7-9
CATSGSGTGRTGELFF	TRBJ2-2	TRBD1	.	TRBV24-1
CASSLGTVETQYF	TRBJ2-5	.	.	TRBV7-3
CASSKGQPQGYTIYF	TRBJ1-3	TRBD1	.	TRBV2
CASSNPGAKNIQYF	TRBJ2-4	.	.	TRBV19
CASSRRDRGLGGYTF	TRBJ1-2	TRBD1	.	TRBV6-5
CASSEAGQGHYEQYF	TRBJ2-7	TRBD1	.	TRBV6-1
CASSTGGPYEQYF	TRBJ2-7	TRBD1	.	TRBV6-5
CATSDPKPGQGMDTQYF	TRBJ2-3	TRBD1	.	TRBV24-1
CASSYQAGNTIYF	TRBJ1-3	.	.	TRBV6-5
CASSRYGGNTIYF	TRBJ1-3	.	.	TRBV5-4
CASSGQGLGSPLHF	TRBJ1-6	TRBD1	.	TRBV2
CASSWGQGARGANVLTF	TRBJ2-6	TRBD1	.	TRBV5-1
CASSMDRGLYTEAFF	TRBJ1-1	TRBD1	many	TRBV19
CAIGQGNSPLHF	TRBJ1-6	TRBD1	.	TRBV2
CASSPPNEGIRNTIYF	TRBJ1-3	.	.	TRBV18
CASSLTDRGYEQYF	TRBJ2-7	TRBD1	.	TRBV9